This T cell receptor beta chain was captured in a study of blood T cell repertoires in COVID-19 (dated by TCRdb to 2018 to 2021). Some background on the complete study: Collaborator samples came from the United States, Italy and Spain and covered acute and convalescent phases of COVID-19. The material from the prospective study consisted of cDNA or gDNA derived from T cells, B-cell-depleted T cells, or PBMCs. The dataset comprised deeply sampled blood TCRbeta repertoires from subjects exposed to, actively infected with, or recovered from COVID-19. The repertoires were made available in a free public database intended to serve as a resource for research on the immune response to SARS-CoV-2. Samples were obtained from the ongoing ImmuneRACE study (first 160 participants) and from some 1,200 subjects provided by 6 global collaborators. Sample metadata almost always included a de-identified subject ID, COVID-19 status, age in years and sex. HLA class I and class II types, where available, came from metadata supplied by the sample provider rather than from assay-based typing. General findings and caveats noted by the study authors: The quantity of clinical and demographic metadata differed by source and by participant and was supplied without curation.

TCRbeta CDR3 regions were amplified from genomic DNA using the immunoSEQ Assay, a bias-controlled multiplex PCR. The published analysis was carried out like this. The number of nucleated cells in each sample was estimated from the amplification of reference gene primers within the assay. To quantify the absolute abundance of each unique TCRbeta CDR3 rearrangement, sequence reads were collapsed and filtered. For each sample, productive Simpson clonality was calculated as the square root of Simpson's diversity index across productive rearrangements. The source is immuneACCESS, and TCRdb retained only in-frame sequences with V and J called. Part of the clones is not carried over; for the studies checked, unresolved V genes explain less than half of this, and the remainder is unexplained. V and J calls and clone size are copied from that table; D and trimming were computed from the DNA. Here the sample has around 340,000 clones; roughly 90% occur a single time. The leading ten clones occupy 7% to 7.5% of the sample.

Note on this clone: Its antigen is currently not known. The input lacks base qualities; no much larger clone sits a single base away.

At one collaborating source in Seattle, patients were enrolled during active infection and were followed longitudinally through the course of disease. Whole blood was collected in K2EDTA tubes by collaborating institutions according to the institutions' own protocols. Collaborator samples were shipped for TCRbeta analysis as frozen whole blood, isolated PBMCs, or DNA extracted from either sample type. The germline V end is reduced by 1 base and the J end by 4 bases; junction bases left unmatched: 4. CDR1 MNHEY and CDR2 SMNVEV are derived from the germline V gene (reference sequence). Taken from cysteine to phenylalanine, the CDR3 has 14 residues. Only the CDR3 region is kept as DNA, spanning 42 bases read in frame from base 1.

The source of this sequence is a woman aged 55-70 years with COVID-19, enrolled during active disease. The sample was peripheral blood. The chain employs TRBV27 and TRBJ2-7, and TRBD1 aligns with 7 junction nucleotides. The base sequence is TGTGCCAGCAGTTTATATGACAGGGCTTACGAGCAGTACTTC. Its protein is CASSLYDRAYEQYF.